These 16 T cell receptor beta chains came from one sample sequenced in a study of T cell responses to AZD1222 COVID-19 vaccine. The protocol was immunoSEQ multiplex PCR, while the TCRdb copy is restricted to in-frame clones and leaves out a portion. Of roughly 100,000 clones in the sample, around nine tenths were seen once. This specimen consisted of peripheral blood, obtained on day 0 of AZD1222 vaccination. The receptors shown here come from an adult in good health.

The CDR3 nucleotides read TGTGCCAGCAGCTTCTCGGGGTCGTCGGGGGGCTACACCTTC. Encoded protein: CASSFSGSSGGYTF. J is TRBJ1-2 and V is TRBV11-1; the D is unclear. Germline CDR1 is SGHAT and CDR2 is FQDESV (reference sequence). The V and J ends lost 3 bases and 8 bases respectively, with 16 bases between them. This CDR3 has 14 amino acids.

The V and J genes are TRBV14 and TRBJ2-4; TRBD1 is a possible D gene (5 bases). The CDR3 contains 16 residues. Trimming stripped 0 bases from V and 4 bases from J, with 13 bases between. Germline V gene data show CDR1 as SGHDN and CDR2 as FVKESK. CDR3 in DNA: TGTGCCAGCAGCCAAGACCCAACAGGACCTAAAAACATTCAGTACTTC. This encodes CASSQDPTGPKNIQYF.

The chain recombines TRBV3-1 (or the pseudogene TRBV3-2) with TRBJ2-7; D ambiguous. Trimming shortened V by 4 bases and J by 3 bases, and 16 bases separated the two germline ends. This CDR3 contains 15 residues. CDR1 and CDR2 (germline): LGHDT, YNNKEL (reference sequence). The CDR3 DNA reads as TGTGCCAGCAGCCCCCAAGGACGCCTCCACTACGAGCAGTACTTC. This sequence encodes CASSPQGRLHYEQYF.

This clone showed up just once. The V and J genes are TRBV7-8 and TRBJ2-7, with TRBD2 matching 8 bases. The V gene's germline CDR1 is SGHVS and CDR2 FQNEAQ. The length of the CDR3 is 13 residues. The ends lost 5 bases at V and 3 bases at J; junction bases unmatched: 3. In DNA form, the CDR3 reads TGTGCCAGCAGCCAGCGGGAGATCTACGAGCAGTACTTC. This gives the protein CASSQREIYEQYF.

The chain has TRBV6-2 or TRBV6-3 and TRBJ1-5; 7 nucleotides align to TRBD1. V was clipped by 5 bases and J by 3 bases; unmatched bases: 7. This CDR3 comprises 15 residues. Germline V lookup: CDR1 MNHEY, CDR2 SVGEGT. For the CDR3, the DNA is TGTGCCAGCAGTGTGGGACAGCGAACCAATCAGCCCCAGCATTTT. It specifies CASSVGQRTNQPQHF.

This clone was recorded once. This chain links TRBV5-1 with TRBJ2-5; TRBD2 aligns across 8 bases. This CDR3 comprises 15 residues. Looked up from germline, CDR1 is SGHRS and CDR2 is YFSETQ. Trimming took 2 bases from V and 5 from J; bases not matched to a gene: 8. CDR3 residues: CASSFSLAGWETQYF. The CDR3, as DNA: TGCGCCAGCAGCTTCTCTCTAGCGGGCTGGGAGACCCAGTACTTC.

This chain joins TRBV27 and TRBJ2-7; TRBD2 matches at 9 bases. V shed 4 bases, J shed 6 bases, and the junction held 10 bases outside the gene matches. The CDR3 length is 15 residues. The germline gives CDR1 MNHEY, CDR2 SMNVEV (reference sequence). The CDR3 DNA reads TGTGCCAGCAGTTCGTTAGCGGGGGTGAGGGGCGAGCAGTACTTC. Its translation is CASSSLAGVRGEQYF.

A remark on this clone: Other DNA sequences from this sample encode an identical CDR3 as well. The chain recombines TRBV28 with TRBJ1-3; 8 bases align to TRBD1. The CDR3 extends over 14 amino acids. Germline CDR1 reads MDHEN; CDR2 reads SYDVKM. J gave up 3 bases and V 6 bases, and 4 bases lay outside the gene matches. For the CDR3, the DNA is TGTGCCAGCAGCGCAGGGGGCAGTGGAAACACCATATATTTT. This sequence encodes CASSAGGSGNTIYF.

V gene TRBV7-6 combines with J gene TRBJ2-2, with 9 nucleotides matching TRBD2. The J segment lost 5 bases and the V segment lost 3 bases, leaving 10 bases of the junction unmatched. Germline loops: CDR1 SGHVS, CDR2 FNYEAQ. This CDR3 contains 17 residues. CDR3 coding DNA: TGTGCCAGCAGCTTTAGCGGGAGTACGTCAGGAACCGGGGAGCTGTTTTTT. Its translation is CASSFSGSTSGTGELFF.

The sample holds a few counts of this clone. The chain carries TRBV12-3 or TRBV12-4 and TRBJ2-2, with D perhaps matching TRBD2 (7 bases). Trimming stripped 8 bases from V and 6 bases from J, with 13 bases between. CDR3 length: 13 amino acids. CDR3 in amino acids: CASGGGVPGELFF. The CDR3 DNA sequence: TGTGCCAGCGGAGGGGGGGTTCCCGGGGAGCTGTTTTTT.

The chain links TRBV21-1 to TRBJ2-5; the table's D call TRBD2 went unverified against the DNA. TRBV21-1 corresponds to a pseudogene. The CDR3 is 17 residues long. The CDR3 nucleotides are TGTGCCAGCAGCAAAGGCAGGGTAGGGACTAGACTGCAGACCCAGTACTTC. Its translation is CASSKGRVGTRLQTQYF.

The chain has TRBV28 and TRBJ2-1, with 8 bases that match TRBD2. This CDR3 has 15 residues. Germline V CDR1 and CDR2: MDHEN, SYDVKM. CDR3 nucleotides: TGTGTCGCCTTCTTCAAGCGGGAGTTCGTCTATGAGCAGTTCTTC. Its protein product is CVAFFKREFVYEQFF.

Written as DNA, the CDR3 is TGTGCCAGCAGCCAGAGGACTAGCGGGGGTGAGCAGTACTTC. Its translation: CASSQRTSGGEQYF. V usage is TRBV7-9 and J usage is TRBJ2-7, with 13 bases matching TRBD2. CDR3 length equals 14 residues. The germline gives CDR1 SEHNR, CDR2 FQNEAQ (reference sequence). V lost 5 bases and J lost 7; bases outside the gene matches: 5.

The CDR3 loop is CASSYSNKGDTEAFF. DNA for the CDR3: TGTGCCAGCAGTTACTCTAACAAGGGGGACACTGAAGCTTTCTTT. The J gene is TRBJ1-1, the V gene TRBV6-5; D is perhaps TRBD1 (6 bases). The CDR3 loop spans 15 amino acids. V was trimmed by 0 bases and J by 3 bases, leaving 11 bases between them. CDR1 is MNHEY, CDR2 SVGAGI, per germline.

The rearrangement joins TRBV5-1 to TRBJ2-7, with 7 nucleotides matching TRBD2. Germline loops: CDR1 SGHRS, CDR2 YFSETQ. The CDR3 consists of 16 residues. The V gene end was trimmed by 0 bases and the J gene end by 3 bases; junction bases not matched to a gene: 9. The CDR3: CASSLAWTSSNYEQYF. DNA of the CDR3: TGCGCCAGCAGCTTGGCCTGGACTAGTTCCAACTACGAGCAGTACTTC.

The J gene is TRBJ2-3, the V gene TRBV28; 7 bases map to TRBD2. The CDR3 spans 15 residues. V was clipped by 2 bases and J by 4 bases; unmatched bases: 6. Per the germline V gene, CDR1 is MDHEN and CDR2 is SYDVKM. The CDR3 here is CASSLLGGSADTQYF. The CDR3 bases are TGTGCCAGCAGTTTACTCGGCGGGAGCGCAGATACGCAGTATTTT.